Reported below is one TCR beta chain. Its matching antigen is unknown. RNA in amounts of roughly 0.5 to 1 ug was reverse transcribed with random hexamers. The method of amplification for TCR beta CDR3 was immunoSEQ multiplex PCR, covering 54 Vbeta and 13 Jbeta. TCRdb called the immunoSEQ multiplex PCR reads again in MiXCR, with one record for every CDR3 protein. The table shows hundreds of thousands of distinct CDR3 sequences, with roughly 94% occurring only once. The data are from a study of CD8 T cells in Susac syndrome. Study-wide points: The study conceded that its TCR sequencing and HLA analysis involved relatively few individuals.

The receptor was derived from a human donor with multiple sclerosis. The source material was CD4+ T cells from PBMCs.

In DNA form, the CDR3 reads TGCGCCAGCAGCTTCGACAGGCGCACTAATGAAAAACTGTTTTTT. Translation: CASSFDRRTNEKLFF. The chain has TRBV5-1 and TRBJ1-4; a possible D gene is TRBD1 (6 bases). The V end was cut by 2 bases, the J end by 2 bases, with 10 bases between. Germline CDR1 and CDR2: SGHRS and YFSETQ. The CDR3 consists of 15 residues.